This TCR beta chain is from a study of blood T cell repertoires in COVID-19. Study-wide background: Samples of COVID-19 (acute and convalescent) were obtained from the United States, Italy and Spain. Sources were T cells, B-cell-depleted T cells, or PBMCs; the material itself was cDNA or gDNA.

Losses at the gene ends were 1 base for V and 5 bases for J; bases not matched to a gene: 2. The CDR3 contains 15 residues. CDR1 is SGHTA and CDR2 is FQGTGA in the germline V gene. Original processing methods: Estimation of nucleated cell counts relied on the amplification of reference gene primers. The table came from immunoSEQ multiplex PCR; TCRdb's copy has only in-frame clones and leaves some out. D and trimming were read from the DNA, whereas the V and J calls and clone size are those reported in that table. This sample yields around 250,000 clones, of which approximately 82% are seen a single time; 3% to 4% belongs to the top ten. This clone was detected once.

The TCR sequence derives from a woman aged 18-29 years with acute or convalescent COVID-19. Sample: peripheral blood. This sequence joins TRBV7-3 and TRBJ2-1, with 10 bases matching TRBD2. Here the CDR3 reads CASSLNLAGDNEQFF. CDR3 bases: TGTGCCAGCAGCTTAAACCTAGCGGGGGACAATGAGCAGTTCTTC.